This T cell receptor (beta chain) was profiled in a study of shared clonotypes between healthy human individuals. Assay: immunoSEQ multiplex PCR; the TCRdb copy retains only in-frame clones and omits some. Of hundreds of thousands of clones in the sample, around 73% were seen once. CDR3 size: 15 residues. Between the trimmed V and J ends, which lost 4 bases and 3 bases, there was a span of 14 bases. Germline lookup yields CDR1 SNHLY and CDR2 FYNNEI. The sample consisted of memory CD4+ T cells sorted from blood. Subset in this sample: CD45RA-negative fraction. The genes are TRBV2 and TRBJ2-3; D gene uncertain. The source is a woman in her thirties in good health. The CDR3 DNA reads TGTGCCAGCAGTGTTCTAACCTCTCTGACAGATACGCAGTATTTT. Its translation: CASSVLTSLTDTQYF. Full variable domain (rest looked up from reference TRBV2 and TRBJ2-3): EPEVTQTPSHQVTQMGQEVILRCVPISNHLYFYWYRQILGQKVEFLVSFYNNEISEKSEIFDDQFSVERPDGSNFTLKIRSTKLEDSAMYFCASSVLTSLTDTQYFGPGTRLTVL.